Below are 11 T cell receptor beta chains sequenced from a single sample in a study of vaccination effects on CD4 cells after COVID-19. Some clones are missing from TCRdb's copy, which holds only in-frame ones; the method was immunoSEQ multiplex PCR. This repertoire shows about 50,000 clones, over 60% found once; its top ten account for more than 13%. Using viral peptide pools, the ViraFEST assay grew out antigen-specific CD4+ T cells prior to sequencing. The authors isolated CD4+ T cells after less than eleven days of culture. As their vaccination, participants received two doses of either BNT162b2 or mRNA-1273. No antigen is known for these receptors. The sample in question was CD4+ T cells from PBMCs cultured with HCoV-OC43 spike peptides, obtained after COVID-19 vaccination. Subset specified: HCoV-OC43 spike overlapping peptide pool stimulation. Receptors were obtained from a human donor who received a COVID-19 vaccine.

The V and J genes are TRBV5-1 and TRBJ2-7, with D perhaps given as TRBD1 or TRBD2 (5 bases each). Germline V gives CDR1 SGHRS, CDR2 YFSETQ. V lost 0 bases to trimming and J lost 4 bases, with 8 bases between them. The CDR3 spans 13 residues. CDR3 nucleotide sequence: TGCGCCAGCAGCTTGGATTGGGGGTACGAGCAGTACTTC. Translation: CASSLDWGYEQYF.

The chain has TRBV9 and TRBJ2-7; TRBD2 is a possible D gene (5 bases). Germline V gene lookup returns CDR1 SGDLS and CDR2 YYNGEE. The CDR3 loop spans 14 amino acids. With 4 bases removed from V and 5 bases from J, the gap between germline ends came to 16 bases. The CDR3 DNA sequence: TGTGCCAGCAGCCCCCGAGGAGGCTCTCACGAGCAGTACTTC. This codes for CASSPRGGSHEQYF.

V usage is TRBV10-2 and J usage is TRBJ1-5, with D possibly being TRBD1 (5 bases). The CDR3 covers 12 residues. V was trimmed by 6 bases and J by 3 bases, leaving 6 bases between them. The germline gives CDR1 WSHSY, CDR2 SAAADI. The CDR3 region has the DNA TGCGCCAGCAGGGACAACAATCAGCCCCAGCATTTT. This encodes CASRDNNQPQHF.

J is TRBJ2-4 and V is TRBV2; no clear D gene. V was clipped by 5 bases and J by 8 bases, with 7 bases between them. The germline V gene encodes CDR1 SNHLY and CDR2 FYNNEI. This CDR3 contains 11 residues. The CDR3 sequence: CASSWAYIQYF. The CDR3 DNA follows: TGTGCCAGCAGTTGGGCCTACATTCAGTACTTC.

CDR3 region: CATSREGNTEAFF. As DNA, the CDR3 is TGTGCCACCAGCAGAGAAGGGAACACTGAAGCTTTCTTT. The chain has TRBV15 and TRBJ1-1; no reliable D call. V shed 0 bases and J shed 1 base, with 3 bases lying between them. This CDR3 has 13 amino acids. Germline V gene sequence: CDR1 LNHNV, CDR2 YYDKDF (reference sequence).

The chain joins TRBV19 to TRBJ1-3, with D hard to call. CDR1 is LNHDA and CDR2 is SQIVND in the germline V gene (reference sequence). This CDR3 is built from 13 residues. The V gene lost 7 bases and the J gene lost 4 bases, with 11 bases spanning the gap. The CDR3 here is CASTPLPGNTIYF. As DNA, the CDR3 is TGTGCCAGTACCCCCCTTCCAGGAAACACCATATATTTT.

The V call is TRBV18, the J call TRBJ1-4; D gene ambiguous. From germline, CDR1 is KGHSH and CDR2 LQKENI. V lost 3 bases, J lost 8 bases, and 13 bases lay in between. CDR3 length equals 14 residues. The CDR3 DNA is TGTGCCAGCTCACCTCTCAGCTGGAGGGAAAAACTGTTTTTT. Translated: CASSPLSWREKLFF.

There are a few counts of this clone. This chain connects TRBV6-1 to TRBJ1-5, with 10 bases lining up with TRBD1. Germline V gene sequence: CDR1 MNHNS, CDR2 SASEGT. This CDR3 comprises 19 residues. After removal of 1 base from V and 5 bases from J, the junction contained 14 bases not matched to a gene. CDR3 DNA sequence: TGTGCCAGCAGTGAAGAGGCGGGACAGGGGCGGAGGGGAGATCAGCCCCAGCATTTT. This codes for CASSEEAGQGRRGDQPQHF.

V gene TRBV11-2 combines with J gene TRBJ1-1; 8 positions match TRBD1. This CDR3 comprises 14 residues. Germline values: CDR1 SGHAT, CDR2 FQNNGV. V lost 1 base to trimming and J lost 4 bases; unmatched junction nucleotides: 2. The CDR3 spells CASSLAGGLTEAFF. In DNA, the CDR3 is TGTGCCAGCAGCTTAGCAGGGGGCCTCACTGAAGCTTTCTTT.

The rearrangement uses TRBV10-3 and TRBJ2-1, with 8 bases lining up with TRBD1. The CDR3 contains 15 residues. V dropped 3 bases and J dropped 7; count of bases not matched to a gene: 8. From germline, CDR1 is ENHRY and CDR2 SYGVKD. CDR3 in amino acids: CAISERTGNLNEQFF. CDR3 nucleotide sequence: TGTGCCATCAGTGAAAGGACAGGGAACTTGAATGAGCAGTTCTTC.

In nucleotides, the CDR3 is TGCGCCAGCAGTTACGGGACTAGCGGGAACACCGGGGAGCTGTTTTTT. The encoded protein is CASSYGTSGNTGELFF. The chain has TRBV5-1 and TRBJ2-2; 11 nucleotides match TRBD2. The CDR3 runs 16 residues. Losses at the gene ends were 5 bases for V and 1 base for J; bases not matched to a gene: 4. Looked up from germline, CDR1 is SGHRS and CDR2 is YFSETQ.